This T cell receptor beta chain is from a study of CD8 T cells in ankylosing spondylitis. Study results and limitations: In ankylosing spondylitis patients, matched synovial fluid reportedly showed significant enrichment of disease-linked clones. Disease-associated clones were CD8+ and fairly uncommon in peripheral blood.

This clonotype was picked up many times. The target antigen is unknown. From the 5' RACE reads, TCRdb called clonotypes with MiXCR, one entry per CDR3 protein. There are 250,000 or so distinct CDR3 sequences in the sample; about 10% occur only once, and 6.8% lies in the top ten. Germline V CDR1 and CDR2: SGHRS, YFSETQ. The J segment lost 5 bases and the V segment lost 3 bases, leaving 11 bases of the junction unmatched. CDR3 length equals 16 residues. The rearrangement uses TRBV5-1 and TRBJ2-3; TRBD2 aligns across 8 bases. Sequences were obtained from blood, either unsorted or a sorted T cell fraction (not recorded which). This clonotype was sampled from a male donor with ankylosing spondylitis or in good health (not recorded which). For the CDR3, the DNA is TGCGCCAGCAGCTCACCGACTTTGGCGGGGGGAGATACGCAGTATTTT. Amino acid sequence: CASSSPTLAGGDTQYF.